This TCR beta chain was identified during a study of T cells after yellow fever vaccination. Each CDR3 protein gets one entry after TCRdb re-called the 5' RACE reads with MiXCR. The table records about 550,000 distinct CDR3 sequences, approximately 21% of them present only once. Germline V gives CDR1 LGHDT, CDR2 YNNKEL (reference sequence). Trimming removed 2 bases from V and 6 bases from J, with 10 bases in between. CDR3 size: 13 residues. This clonotype was found a few times. This TCR was sampled from a man younger than 45 who received the YFV17D yellow fever vaccine. The specimen comprised PBMCs, sampled 15 days after the yellow fever booster vaccination. V gene TRBV3-1 combines with J gene TRBJ1-1; D remains ambiguous. The CDR3 protein is CASSQRTVSEAFF. The DNA of the CDR3 is TGTGCCAGCAGCCAACGCACTGTATCTGAAGCTTTCTTT. Using reference TRBV3-1 and TRBJ1-1 for the parts outside the CDR3, the full variable domain is DTAVSQTPKYLVTQMGNDKSIKCEQNLGHDTMYWYKQDSKKFLKIMFSYNNKELIINETVPNRFSPKSPDKAHLNLHINSLELGDSAVYFCASSQRTVSEAFFGQGTRLTVV.